The rows below give T cell receptor beta chains drawn from one sample of a study of T cell changes during pregnancy in multiple sclerosis. Libraries were prepared by immunoSEQ multiplex PCR; TCRdb keeps only in-frame clonotypes and omits some of them. The data show fewer than 35,000 clones, with roughly 90% seen just once and roughly 0.52% held by the top ten. Sequenced material: CD4+ T cells from peripheral blood mononuclear cells, taken in the third trimester of pregnancy. These receptors came from a female donor in good health, enrolled as a control in a pregnancy study. The CDR3 runs from the conserved cysteine through the conserved F or W. D genes are given only for firm matches. Clone sizes are given selectively: once, few, many, or a class where the clone is expanded.

J: TRBJ2-3; length: 14; V: TRBV30; size: .; D: TRBD1; DNA: TGTGCCTGGAATAAAGGGACAGCCACAGATACGCAGTATTTT; CDR3: CAWNKGTATDTQYF
J: TRBJ2-7; length: 13; V: TRBV30; size: once; D: .; DNA: TGTGCCTGGGAGAGGGGAGGCTCCTACGAGCAGTACTTC; CDR3: CAWERGGSYEQYF
J: TRBJ1-1; length: 13; V: TRBV6-5; size: .; D: .; DNA: TGTGCCAGCCGGACTCTTACCGGGACTGAAGCTTTCTTT; CDR3: CASRTLTGTEAFF
J: TRBJ2-5; length: 11; V: TRBV11-2; size: .; D: .; DNA: TGTGCCAGCAGCCCACGGGAGACCCAGTACTTC; CDR3: CASSPRETQYF
J: TRBJ2-7; length: 14; V: TRBV6-5; size: .; D: TRBD1; DNA: TGTGCCAGCAGCCGGGGACAGGGGGCCTACGAGCAGTACTTC; CDR3: CASSRGQGAYEQYF
J: TRBJ2-2; length: 14; V: TRBV6-5; size: .; D: .; DNA: TGTGCCAGCAGGAACAGGCACCATACCGGGGAGCTGTTTTTT; CDR3: CASRNRHHTGELFF
J: TRBJ2-1; length: 15; V: TRBV7-9; size: .; D: TRBD1; DNA: TGTGCCAGCAGCTTACGGACAGGCTCCTACAATGAGCAGTTCTTC; CDR3: CASSLRTGSYNEQFF
J: TRBJ1-4; length: 11; V: TRBV30; size: .; D: .; DNA: TGTGCCTGGGCCCGGGGAGAAAAACTGTTTTTT; CDR3: CAWARGEKLFF
J: TRBJ2-1; length: 15; V: TRBV11-2; size: .; D: .; DNA: TGTGCCAGCAGCTTAGGCCGGGGGTCCTACAATGAGCAGTTCTTC; CDR3: CASSLGRGSYNEQFF
J: TRBJ2-7; length: 14; V: TRBV6-5; size: .; D: TRBD1; DNA: TGTGCCAGCACAGGGGGACAGGGGTTATACGAGCAGTACTTC; CDR3: CASTGGQGLYEQYF
J: TRBJ1-2; length: 14; V: TRBV5-8; size: .; D: .; DNA: TGTGCCAGCAGCTTATCCAAGTTAACTATGCGCTACACCTTC; CDR3: CASSLSKLTMRYTF
J: TRBJ2-2; length: 16; V: TRBV30; size: .; D: TRBD2; DNA: TGTGCCTGGAGTTTTAATAGCGGGATAGGGACCGGGGAGCTGTTTTTT; CDR3: CAWSFNSGIGTGELFF
J: TRBJ1-1; length: 11; V: TRBV29-1; size: .; D: .; DNA: TGCAGCGTTGAAGATGTCCAGGAAGCTTTCTTT; CDR3: CSVEDVQEAFF
J: TRBJ1-4; length: 15; V: TRBV5-1; size: .; D: .; DNA: TGCGCCAGCAGCTTGGCGGCAGGAGGGGCTGAAAAACTGTTTTTT; CDR3: CASSLAAGGAEKLFF
J: TRBJ2-5; length: 15; V: TRBV4-2; size: .; D: TRBD2; DNA: TGTGCCAGCAGCCAAGGGACTAGCGGCCAAGAGACCCAGTACTTC; CDR3: CASSQGTSGQETQYF
J: TRBJ2-2; length: 15; V: TRBV15; size: .; D: .; DNA: TGTGCCACCAGCAGAGGGAGGGGCAACACCGGGGAGCTGTTTTTT; CDR3: CATSRGRGNTGELFF
J: TRBJ2-1; length: 15; V: TRBV7-2; size: .; D: TRBD2; DNA: TGTGCCAGCAGCTCCAGCGGGGGGTCCTACAATGAGCAGTTCTTC; CDR3: CASSSSGGSYNEQFF
J: TRBJ2-5; length: 18; V: TRBV9; size: .; D: TRBD2; DNA: TGTGCCAGCAGCGTAGATGGGACTAGCGGGGGAATTGGAGAGACCCAGTACTTC; CDR3: CASSVDGTSGGIGETQYF
J: TRBJ2-5; length: 14; V: TRBV9; size: .; D: TRBD1; DNA: TGTGCCAGCAGCCCATCCACAGGGGGCGAGACCCAGTACTTC; CDR3: CASSPSTGGETQYF
J: TRBJ1-2; length: 15; V: TRBV4-3; size: .; D: .; DNA: TGCGCCAGCAGCCAAGATCTCTGGGACTACTTAGGCTACACCTTC; CDR3: CASSQDLWDYLGYTF
J: TRBJ2-2; length: 15; V: TRBV7-2; size: .; D: TRBD2; DNA: TGTGCCAGCGCCGTTGCGGGAGCTAACACCGGGGAGCTGTTTTTT; CDR3: CASAVAGANTGELFF
J: TRBJ2-2; length: 16; V: TRBV10-3; size: .; D: .; DNA: TGTGCCATCAGTTTCTGGGGGGACCAAACATCTGGGGAGCTGTTTTTT; CDR3: CAISFWGDQTSGELFF
J: TRBJ2-7; length: 13; V: TRBV6-1; size: once; D: TRBD1; DNA: TGTGCCAGCAGTCTCCGGGACAGGGCTGAGCAGTACTTC; CDR3: CASSLRDRAEQYF
J: TRBJ1-1; length: 14; V: TRBV19; size: few; D: .; DNA: TGTGCCAGTAGTAGAGGGCAGGGGTTAACTGAAGCTTTCTTT; CDR3: CASSRGQGLTEAFF
J: TRBJ1-2; length: 14; V: TRBV14; size: few; D: .; DNA: TGTGCCAGCAGCCAAACCCGCGGCGGCTATGGCTACACCTTC; CDR3: CASSQTRGGYGYTF
J: TRBJ2-7; length: 16; V: TRBV6-6; size: .; D: TRBD2; DNA: TGTGCCAGCAGTTACTTTACTAGCGGGCGGCCCTACGAGCAGTACTTC; CDR3: CASSYFTSGRPYEQYF
J: TRBJ1-2; length: 15; V: TRBV7-8; size: .; D: TRBD1; DNA: TGTGCCAGCAGCTTAGAACAGGGGGCGCGTTATGGCTACACCTTC; CDR3: CASSLEQGARYGYTF
J: TRBJ2-3; length: 16; V: TRBV7-9; size: .; D: TRBD2; DNA: TGTGCCAGCAGCTTCCAGACTAGCGGGAACACAGATACGCAGTATTTT; CDR3: CASSFQTSGNTDTQYF
J: TRBJ1-5; length: 15; V: TRBV27; size: once; D: TRBD1; DNA: TGTGCCAGCAGAATGGGACAGGGGAGGCATCAGCCCCAGCATTTT; CDR3: CASRMGQGRHQPQHF
J: TRBJ1-6; length: 17; V: TRBV27; size: .; D: .; DNA: TGTGCCAGCAGTTTGGCCGCCTCCAGGGGTAGTAATTCACCCCTCCACTTT; CDR3: CASSLAASRGSNSPLHF
J: TRBJ1-2; length: 14; V: TRBV7-9; size: .; D: .; DNA: TGTGCCAGCAGCGAACTCCACGGTCAGGGTGGCTACACCTTC; CDR3: CASSELHGQGGYTF
J: TRBJ2-1; length: 14; V: TRBV7-9; size: .; D: TRBD2; DNA: TGTGCCAGCAGCTTCCCGGGGGGCTACAATGAGCAGTTCTTC; CDR3: CASSFPGGYNEQFF